This entry features one TCR beta chain sequence. CDR1 is SGHRS and CDR2 is YFSETQ in the germline V gene. The CDR3 length is 12 residues. V lost 4 bases, J lost 5 bases, and 3 bases stayed unmatched. The data stem from a study of blood T cell repertoires in COVID-19. Methods used by the authors: From reference gene primer amplification, estimates of nucleated cell counts were derived. Produced via immunoSEQ multiplex PCR; TCRdb's table is partial and in-frame only. V and J calls and clone size are those listed in that table; D and trimming were worked out from the DNA. The sample lists 200,000 to 250,000 clones, around nine tenths occurring once.

The rearrangement uses TRBV5-1 and TRBJ2-7, with TRBD1 matching 7 bases. The receptor was isolated from a woman between 65 and 79 years old with active or convalescent COVID-19. The material sequenced was peripheral blood. The CDR3 nucleotides are TGCGCCAGCAGCCCGACAGGGAACGAGCAGTACTTC. Translated: CASSPTGNEQYF.